Shown below are 10 T cell receptor beta chains from a single sample sequenced in a study of cytomegalovirus exposure and HLA in healthy donors. Sequencing used immunoSEQ multiplex PCR; TCRdb keeps in-frame clones, though not all of them. The table includes about 140,000 clones, about 90% detected once. Sequencing used PBMCs. The receptor source for this set is a woman under 30 in good health and CMV-seropositive.

This chain uses TRBV4-1 with TRBJ1-2; D is perhaps TRBD1 (5 bases). Germline CDR1 is MGHRA and CDR2 is YSYEKL. Trimming left V 0 bases short and J 6 bases short, with 14 bases between. The CDR3 extends over 15 amino acids. This CDR3 is CASSQDPGIMNGYTF. CDR3 nucleotides: TGCGCCAGCAGCCAAGATCCAGGGATTATGAATGGCTACACCTTC.

The V call is TRBV6-1, the J call TRBJ2-2, with D maybe TRBD1 (6 bases). CDR1 is MNHNS, CDR2 SASEGT, per germline. Trimming shortened V by 11 bases and J by 2 bases, and 15 bases separated the two germline ends. This CDR3 comprises 14 residues. The CDR3 sequence: CAGSGTYNTGELFF. The CDR3, as DNA: TGTGCCGGATCCGGGACATACAACACCGGGGAGCTGTTTTTT.

V gene TRBV10-3 combines with J gene TRBJ1-3, with 7 bases lining up with TRBD1. The germline V gene has CDR1 ENHRY and CDR2 SYGVKD. This CDR3 comprises 14 residues. Germline trimming cut 11 bases from V and 0 bases from J; bases unmatched to any gene: 7. The CDR3 sequence: CAGQDRDSGNTIYF. DNA for the CDR3: TGTGCCGGCCAAGACAGGGACTCTGGAAACACCATATATTTT.

This clone has only one observation. The DNA for the CDR3 is TGTGCCAGCAGCTCCAGCTCCTATAATTCACCCCTCCACTTT. As protein: CASSSSSYNSPLHF. The rearrangement links TRBV7-3 to TRBJ1-6; D remains ambiguous. The CDR3 spans 14 residues. V was cut by 4 bases and J by 0 bases, with 4 bases left in between. Per the germline V gene, CDR1 is SGHTA and CDR2 is FQGTGA.

The chain carries TRBV5-1 and TRBJ1-4; unclear D gene. Germline V gives CDR1 SGHRS, CDR2 YFSETQ. Trimming stripped 5 bases from V and 2 bases from J, with 7 bases between. The CDR3 is 13 residues long. DNA of the CDR3: TGCGCCAGCAGGAGAGGCACTAATGAAAAACTGTTTTTT. It codes for CASRRGTNEKLFF.

This clone was found once. This chain joins TRBV9 and TRBJ1-5; no clear D gene. CDR1 SGDLS and CDR2 YYNGEE come from the germline V gene. Between the trimmed V and J ends, which lost 4 bases and 7 bases, there was a span of 18 bases. CDR3 length equals 15 residues. This CDR3 is CASSPHPDAGQPQHF. The CDR3, as DNA: TGTGCCAGCAGCCCGCACCCGGACGCGGGGCAGCCCCAGCATTTT.

The rearrangement joins TRBV6-4 to TRBJ2-1; 10 bases agree with TRBD2. Germline assignment: CDR1 MRHNA and CDR2 SNTAGT. Losses at the gene ends were 0 bases for V and 3 bases for J; bases not matched to a gene: 5. The CDR3 is made up of 17 amino acids. The CDR3, as DNA: TGTGCCAGCAGTGACTCGAGGGGACTAGCGTTCTACAATGAGCAGTTCTTC. Amino acid sequence: CASSDSRGLAFYNEQFF.

The V and J genes are TRBV28 and TRBJ2-7; the match to TRBD2 covers 9 bases. The germline CDR1 and CDR2 sequences are MDHEN and SYDVKM. Germline trimming cut 4 bases from V and 4 bases from J; bases unmatched to any gene: 8. The CDR3 is made up of 15 amino acids. CDR3 sequence: CASSSGTSRKYEQYF. The CDR3 region has the DNA TGTGCCAGCAGTTCGGGGACTAGCAGGAAATACGAGCAGTACTTC. Full variable domain (remainder filled in from reference TRBV28 and TRBJ2-7): DVKVTQSSRYLVKRTGEKVFLECVQDMDHENMFWYRQDPGLGLRLIYFSYDVKMKEKGDIPEGYSVSREKKERFSLILESASTNQTSMYLCASSSGTSRKYEQYFGPGTRLTVT.

The chain recombines TRBV27 with TRBJ2-3; 8 positions match TRBD2. The CDR3 is 14 amino acids. Trimming took 7 bases from V and 5 from J; bases not matched to a gene: 8. Germline CDR1 is MNHEY and CDR2 is SMNVEV (reference sequence). CDR3 sequence reads: CASIREGRGDTQYF. The CDR3 DNA is TGTGCCAGCATCCGGGAGGGCCGTGGAGATACGCAGTATTTT.

V gene TRBV6-4 combines with J gene TRBJ1-6, with TRBD1 identical over 7 bases. The CDR3 totals 14 residues. The germline V gene has CDR1 MRHNA and CDR2 SNTAGT. The V gene end was trimmed by 0 bases and the J gene end by 9 bases; junction bases not matched to a gene: 2. The CDR3: CASSDSYRGSPLHF. CDR3 DNA sequence: TGTGCCAGCAGTGACTCATACAGGGGTTCACCCCTCCACTTT.